This TCR beta chain was documented in a study of early T cells in non-severe SARS-CoV-2 infection. The wider study: The input, bulk RNA from unsorted whole blood, was sequenced, and chains were unpaired.

One entry per CDR3 protein, called by TCRdb with MiXCR from the 5' RACE reads. The sample holds tens of thousands of distinct CDR3 sequences, 7% to 10% seen once. This clonotype was counted many times. Sequenced: whole blood. This receptor was obtained from an adult who was a healthcare worker with PCR-confirmed SARS-CoV-2 infection or an uninfected control (not recorded which).

CDR3 nucleotide sequence: TGTGCCAGCAGCTTGGACGGGACCGGGGAGCTGTTTTTT. It translates to CASSLDGTGELFF. The chain combines TRBV5-4 with TRBJ2-2; D is undetermined. The CDR3 runs to 13 residues. Germline assignment: CDR1 SGHNT and CDR2 YYREEE (reference sequence). V shed 0 bases and J shed 5 bases, with 5 bases lying between them.